The 16 T cell receptor beta chains in this list originate from one sample, sequenced in a study of memory CD4+ T cells and cytomegalovirus serostatus. Single viable CD3+CD4+CD8-CD45RO+ cells were sorted as the memory CD4+ T cells. The data were produced by immunoSEQ multiplex PCR, yet TCRdb's version contains in-frame clones alone and is incomplete. In the table there are some 95,000 clones, approximately 80% of which are singletons. Sequencing input: memory CD4+ T cells from blood. The receptors were sampled from an adult in good health and CMV-seropositive.

J is TRBJ2-1 and V is TRBV25-1, with D hard to call. Trimming took 10 bases from V and 5 from J, leaving 18 bases between them. The germline CDR1 and CDR2 sequences are MGHDK and SYGVNS. This CDR3 is 14 amino acids long. The CDR3: CATERSASNNEQFF. The CDR3 DNA sequence: TGTGCCACCGAGCGATCGGCGAGTAACAATGAGCAGTTCTTC.

CDR3 nucleotide sequence: TGTGCCATCAGGCGACTAGCGGAGTACAATGAGCAGTTCTTC. It yields the protein CAIRRLAEYNEQFF. The chain carries TRBV10-3 and TRBJ2-1; 9 nucleotides match TRBD2. Germline trimming cut 6 bases from V and 4 bases from J; bases unmatched to any gene: 4. This CDR3 comprises 14 residues. The germline V gene encodes CDR1 ENHRY and CDR2 SYGVKD.

The chain employs TRBV5-1 and TRBJ2-1; D gene unclear. Trimming cost V 0 bases and J 5 bases, with 9 bases left between them. CDR3 length: 14 residues. Germline CDR1 and CDR2: SGHRS and YFSETQ. The CDR3 reads CASSLEGWDNEQFF. The DNA for the CDR3 is TGCGCCAGCAGCTTGGAGGGCTGGGACAATGAGCAGTTCTTC.

In this sample, this clone turned up many times. V usage is TRBV29-1 and J usage is TRBJ1-1; no reliable D call. CDR3 length: 10 amino acids. The germline V gene encodes CDR1 SQVTM and CDR2 ANQGSEA. The V end lost 4 bases, the J end lost 8 bases, and 8 bases lay between the germline ends. CDR3 nucleotides: TGCAGCGTTGTGAAGCCCGAAGCTTTCTTT. Its protein product is CSVVKPEAFF.

The CDR3: CASSPYRAQMSGNTIYF. DNA for the CDR3: TGTGCCAGCAGCCCATACCGGGCCCAAATGTCCGGAAACACCATATATTTT. The J gene is TRBJ1-3, the V gene TRBV7-8, with D unclear. CDR3 length: 17 amino acids. Germline CDR1 and CDR2: SGHVS and FQNEAQ. Deletions cut 5 bases from V and 4 bases from J, with 21 bases between.

V usage is TRBV5-4 and J usage is TRBJ2-7, with 7 bases matching TRBD2. The CDR3 length is 15 residues. The V gene's germline CDR1 is SGHNT and CDR2 YYREEE (reference sequence). V lost 10 bases and J lost 6; bases outside the gene matches: 19. CDR3 sequence: CAYYLGTMSTTEQYF. CDR3 coding DNA: TGTGCCTACTACCTCGGGACTATGAGCACCACCGAGCAGTACTTC.

The chain carries TRBV9 and TRBJ2-1; D possibly corresponds to TRBD2 (6 bases). Deletions cut 0 bases from V and 4 bases from J, with 11 bases between. The CDR3 covers 15 residues. Germline CDR1 reads SGDLS; CDR2 reads YYNGEE. The CDR3 region is CASSVAASAYNEQFF. For the CDR3, the DNA is TGTGCCAGCAGCGTAGCAGCTAGCGCATACAATGAGCAGTTCTTC.

This chain uses TRBV28 with TRBJ1-6, with a possible D match to TRBD1 (5 bases). The length of the CDR3 is 15 residues. V lost 4 bases and J 9 bases, leaving 16 bases between the germline ends. Germline loops: CDR1 MDHEN, CDR2 SYDVKM. The CDR3 reads CASSSSGLQGSPLHF. The CDR3 DNA reads TGTGCCAGCAGTTCCTCGGGACTCCAGGGTTCACCCCTCCACTTT.

This clone was seen a single time. V usage is TRBV29-1 and J usage is TRBJ1-2; D perhaps matches TRBD1 (5 bases). Between the trimmed V and J ends, which lost 5 bases and 8 bases, there was a span of 18 bases. The CDR3 extends over 13 amino acids. CDR1 and CDR2 (germline): SQVTM, ANQGSEA. CDR3: CSVPVGTALGYTF. As DNA, the CDR3 is TGCAGCGTTCCCGTTGGGACGGCGTTAGGCTACACCTTC.

CDR3: CASSRDRGPYNEQFF. The DNA for the CDR3 is TGTGCCAGCAGCCGGGACAGGGGACCCTACAATGAGCAGTTCTTC. This chain joins TRBV11-2 and TRBJ2-1; TRBD1 agrees at 10 bases. The CDR3 runs 15 residues. V was pared by 5 bases and J by 2 bases, with 3 bases of the junction left unmatched. CDR1 is SGHAT, CDR2 FQNNGV, per germline.

This clone was seen a single time. The chain combines TRBV27 with TRBJ2-7; TRBD2 matches at 9 bases. Unmatched junction bases numbered 10, after V lost 2 bases and J lost 2 bases. From germline, CDR1 is MNHEY and CDR2 SMNVEV (reference sequence). The CDR3 length is 17 residues. The CDR3 DNA reads as TGTGCCAGCAGTTTAAGGGTGCGTTCTAGCGGGACCTACGAGCAGTACTTC. Encoded protein: CASSLRVRSSGTYEQYF.

This sequence joins TRBV5-2 and TRBJ1-3. TRBV5-2 is a recognized pseudogene. This CDR3 comprises 16 residues. The chain's CDR3 is CASSQDPGYSGNTIYF. In DNA, the CDR3 is TGCGCCAGCAGCCAAGATCCGGGCTACTCTGGAAACACCATATATTTT.

For the CDR3, the DNA is TGTGCCAGCAGTGCTTGGGGTAGGGGACAGGGCGCTAACTATGGCTACACCTTC. Protein: CASSAWGRGQGANYGYTF. The chain carries TRBV25-1 and TRBJ1-2; 9 bases are a match to TRBD1. This CDR3 has 18 residues. Germline-derived CDR1 and CDR2 are MGHDK and SYGVNS. V gave up 4 bases and J gave up 0 bases; unmatched junction bases: 12.

The chain has TRBV28 and TRBJ2-7, with 11 nucleotides matching TRBD1. V lost 7 bases, J lost 5 bases, and 13 bases stayed unmatched. CDR3 length: 16 residues. Germline V lookup: CDR1 MDHEN, CDR2 SYDVKM. CDR3 nucleotides: TGTGCCAGCACCACTGCCAAGGGACAGGGGGGCAACGAGCAGTACTTC. This translates into CASTTAKGQGGNEQYF.

In the case of this clone: This may be a read error: a much more frequent sequence differs by one nucleotide. V is TRBV15 and J is TRBJ1-6, with D uncertain. CDR3 size: 13 residues. V dropped 4 bases and J dropped 7 bases, with 8 bases sitting between them. CDR1 LNHNV and CDR2 YYDKDF come from the germline V gene (reference sequence). CDR3 residues: CATSKGRNSPLHF. The CDR3, as DNA: TGTGCCACCAGCAAAGGTCGGAATTCACCCCTCCACTTT.

The chain recombines TRBV7-2 with TRBJ2-2; unclear D gene. The CDR3 extends over 13 amino acids. The ends were cut back, 5 bases at V and 5 bases at J, with 9 bases in the middle. Germline V lookup: CDR1 SGHTA, CDR2 FQGNSA. The CDR3 loop is CASSPRQTGELFF. Here the CDR3 DNA reads TGTGCCAGCAGCCCTCGCCAGACCGGGGAGCTGTTTTTT.